This T cell receptor (beta chain) emerged from a study of shared clonotypes between healthy human individuals. With 0 bases removed from V and 7 bases from J, the gap between germline ends came to 7 bases. The germline V gene encodes CDR1 MNHEY and CDR2 SVGAGI. The CDR3 is 13 amino acids. Notes on this clone: The antigen is not known. In the same sample, other DNA sequences code for this CDR3.

Whole-study results and caveats: Sampling was confined to blood; repertoires within tissues likely differ. Non-shared clonotypes had lower generation probabilities than clonotypes shared by all four sorted-subset donors. Generally, naive subsets (rather than memory subsets) showed larger estimated richness.

Some clones are missing from TCRdb's copy, which holds only in-frame ones; the method was immunoSEQ multiplex PCR. The table lists about 680,000 clones, just over 90% of them singletons. Naive CD8 cells lacked CD45RO, underwent positive selection for CCR7 and left out terminally differentiated effector memory CD45RA+ cells. All of the donors resided in Nashville, Tennessee, and each was a Caucasian adult. The genes are TRBV6-5 and TRBJ2-1; D is perhaps TRBD1 (5 bases). The source is a man younger than 45 in good health. Sequences were obtained from naive CD8+ T cells sorted from blood. The CDR3 DNA is TGTGCCAGCAGTTACTCCAGGGTTAATGAGCAGTTCTTC. This codes for CASSYSRVNEQFF.